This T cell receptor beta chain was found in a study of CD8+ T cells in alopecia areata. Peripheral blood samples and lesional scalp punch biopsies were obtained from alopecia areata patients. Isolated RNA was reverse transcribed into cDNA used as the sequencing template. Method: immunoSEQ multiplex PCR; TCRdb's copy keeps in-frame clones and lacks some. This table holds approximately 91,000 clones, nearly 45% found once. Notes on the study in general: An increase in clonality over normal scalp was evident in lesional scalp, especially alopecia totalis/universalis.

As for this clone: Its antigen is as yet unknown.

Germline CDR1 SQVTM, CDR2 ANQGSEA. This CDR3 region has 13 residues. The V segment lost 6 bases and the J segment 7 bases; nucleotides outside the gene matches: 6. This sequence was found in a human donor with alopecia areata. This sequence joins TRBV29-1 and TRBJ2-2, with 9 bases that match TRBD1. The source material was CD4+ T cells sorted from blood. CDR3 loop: CSVVQGAGGELFF. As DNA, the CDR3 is TGCAGCGTAGTACAGGGGGCCGGCGGGGAGCTGTTTTTT.